This record concerns one T cell receptor beta chain sequence. Its antigen is currently unknown. The data are from a study of beta chain features in type 1 diabetes. Study results and caveats: The study found fewer insertions and more deletions at VDJ junctions in type 1 diabetes patients. People with Type 1 diabetes carried modestly yet significantly shorter TCRB CDR3s in all four CD4+ subsets.

CDR3 length: 14 amino acids. V was shortened by 5 bases and J by 4 bases, with 15 bases between the two germline ends. Germline V gene sequence: CDR1 SGHAT, CDR2 FQDESV (reference sequence). Expressed TCRB transcripts were sequenced because the entire RNA isolate underwent reverse transcription. Repertoires were generated with immunoSEQ multiplex PCR, while TCRdb's copy carries only in-frame clones and drops some. The data hold more than 550,000 clones, with 11% to 15% observed a single time. The sequence derives from a man between 18 and 35 years old with type 1 diabetes. V is TRBV11-1 and J is TRBJ2-7, with D maybe TRBD1 (6 bases). The sample was naive CD4+ T cells from blood. CDR3 sequence: CASSKSTGSYEQYF. In DNA form, the CDR3 reads TGTGCCAGCAGCAAATCGACAGGTTCTTACGAGCAGTACTTC.